The 17 T cell receptor beta chains reported below all come from one sample, sequenced in a study of neurological immune-mediated disorders. A single record per CDR3 protein comes from TCRdb applying MiXCR to the 5' RACE reads. The data show 50,000 to 65,000 distinct CDR3 sequences, more than 4% seen once. Sequenced: PBMCs. These receptors were obtained from a woman between 45 and 60 years old with multiple sclerosis.

This clonotype was counted many times. V is TRBV7-3 and J is TRBJ2-2; no firm D call. V lost 5 bases, J lost 4 bases, and 8 bases lay in between. This CDR3 is built from 13 residues. Looked up from germline, CDR1 is SGHTA and CDR2 is FQGTGA. Here the CDR3 reads CASSAQTTGELFF. Written as DNA, the CDR3 is TGTGCCAGCAGCGCGCAGACCACCGGGGAGCTGTTTTTT.

This clonotype was counted at least ten times. J is TRBJ1-4 and V is TRBV12-3 or TRBV12-4; unclear D gene. This CDR3 is 11 amino acids long. The V end lost 7 bases, the J end lost 8 bases, and 8 bases lay between the germline ends. The CDR3: CASMVQEKLFF. In DNA, the CDR3 is TGTGCCAGCATGGTACAGGAAAAACTGTTTTTT.

This clonotype was counted many times. V is TRBV5-1 and J is TRBJ2-1; 12 positions agree with TRBD2. The V segment lost 4 bases and the J segment 1 base; nucleotides outside the gene matches: 12. Germline CDR1 reads SGHRS; CDR2 reads YFSETQ. The CDR3 spans 19 residues. Here the CDR3 reads CASSPLTSGGPSSYNEQFF. In DNA form, the CDR3 reads TGCGCCAGCAGCCCCCTTACTAGCGGGGGGCCCTCATCCTACAATGAGCAGTTCTTC.

In this sample, this clonotype turned up many times. This chain joins TRBV5-1 and TRBJ2-1, with 7 bases that match TRBD1. V trimming: 0 bases; J trimming: 5 bases; junction bases outside the gene matches: 5. This CDR3 has 15 residues. CDR1 is SGHRS and CDR2 is YFSETQ in the germline V gene. The CDR3 DNA sequence: TGCGCCAGCAGCTTGGCAGGACAGGCTAACAATGAGCAGTTCTTC. Translated: CASSLAGQANNEQFF.

This clonotype was observed a single time. Since a much larger clone is just one base distant, this may be a read error. The chain recombines TRBV18 with TRBJ1-1; the D is unclear. This CDR3 has 13 amino acids. The V end was cut by 7 bases, the J end by 3 bases, with 12 bases between. Germline V lookup: CDR1 KGHSH, CDR2 LQKENI. The CDR3 region is CASCSEKDTEAFF. Here the CDR3 DNA reads TGTGCCAGCTGTTCAGAGAAGGACACTGAAGCTTTCTTT. Full variable domain (missing parts from reference TRBV18 and TRBJ1-1): NAGVMQNPRHLVRRRGQEARLRCSPMKGHSHVYWYRQLPEEGLKFMVYLQKENIIDESGMPKERFSAEFPKEGPSILRIQQVVRGDSAAYFCASCSEKDTEAFFGQGTRLTVV.

This clonotype has ten or more counts. The chain joins TRBV12-3 or TRBV12-4 to TRBJ2-3; tentatively, D is TRBD2 (6 bases). The CDR3 covers 12 residues. V was clipped by 3 bases and J by 7 bases, with 8 bases between them. The DNA for the CDR3 is TGTGCCAGCAGTTTGGCGGGATATACGCAGTATTTT. This sequence encodes CASSLAGYTQYF.

This clonotype was seen ten or more times. The rearrangement links TRBV7-2 to TRBJ2-3, with D hard to call. V dropped 6 bases and J dropped 4 bases, with 5 bases sitting between them. The germline gives CDR1 SGHTA, CDR2 FQGNSA. The CDR3 sequence is 11 residues long. CDR3 bases: TGTGCCAGCAGTCCCGCAGATACGCAGTATTTT. Amino acids: CASSPADTQYF.

This clonotype was seen repeatedly, ten times or more. V and J are TRBV5-1 and TRBJ1-6; 7 nucleotides align to TRBD1. The CDR3 is 16 residues long. With V trimmed by 4 bases and J by 9 bases, 13 bases remained unmatched. Germline-derived CDR1 and CDR2 are SGHRS and YFSETQ. The CDR3 is CASSASRQGMASPLHF. The CDR3 DNA follows: TGCGCCAGCAGCGCCTCCAGACAGGGAATGGCTTCACCCCTCCACTTT.

A note on this clonotype: This may come from a read error, since a much larger clone is one base off. The chain carries TRBV10-2 and TRBJ2-1; D call uncertain. CDR1 is WSHSY, CDR2 SAAADI, per germline. The CDR3 has 12 residues. The V and J ends lost 4 bases and 9 bases respectively, with 10 bases between them. CDR3 region: CASSGINGEQFF. DNA for the CDR3: TGCGCCAGCAGTGGAATAAACGGTGAGCAGTTCTTC.

This clonotype was detected ten times or more. The chain uses TRBV28 and TRBJ2-3; D perhaps matches TRBD2 (5 bases). Looked up from germline, CDR1 is MDHEN and CDR2 is SYDVKM. This CDR3 is built from 13 residues. Between the trimmed V and J ends, which lost 6 bases and 2 bases, there was a span of 9 bases. CDR3: CASRDSNTDTQYF. CDR3 DNA sequence: TGTGCCAGCAGGGACTCGAACACAGATACGCAGTATTTT.

The table lists this clonotype with a few counts. Since no conserved phenylalanine or tryptophan closes the CDR3, a read error is the likely cause. The CDR3 sequence is CASDVRGSYGYTI. In DNA form, the CDR3 reads TGTGCCAGCGACGTTCGTGGGAGCTATGGCTACACCATC. V gene TRBV13 combines with J gene TRBJ1-2; D is uncertain. Between the trimmed V and J ends, which lost 8 bases and 4 bases, there was a span of 14 bases. Per germline, CDR1 PRHDT and CDR2 FYEKMQ (reference sequence). The CDR3 consists of 13 residues.

This clonotype was picked up many times. The CDR3 DNA is TGCGCCAGCAGCTTTTCCGGGACAGGGGAGGAAAAACTGTTTTTT. Its translation is CASSFSGTGEEKLFF. V gene TRBV5-1 combines with J gene TRBJ1-4; 10 bases line up with TRBD1. The CDR3 extends over 15 amino acids. CDR1 SGHRS and CDR2 YFSETQ come from the germline V gene. J gave up 8 bases and V 2 bases, and 6 bases lay outside the gene matches.

This clonotype was recorded at least ten times. V gene TRBV20-1 combines with J gene TRBJ2-1; D is perhaps TRBD2 (5 bases). Germline V gives CDR1 DFQATT, CDR2 SNEGSKA (reference sequence). This CDR3 contains 15 residues. The V and J ends lost 0 bases and 5 bases respectively, with 14 bases between them. The CDR3 protein is CSAREPRSGHNEQFF. Written as DNA, the CDR3 is TGCAGTGCTAGAGAGCCCAGGAGCGGCCACAATGAGCAGTTCTTC.

This clonotype was detected many times. CDR3 nucleotide sequence: TGTGCCAGTTCCCCCTCGCGGGAGTGGACTGAAGCTTTCTTT. It encodes CASSPSREWTEAFF. The chain uses TRBV6-5 and TRBJ1-1; the D is unclear. CDR1 is MNHEY, CDR2 SVGAGI, per germline. Trimming took 9 bases from V and 5 from J, leaving 19 bases between them. There are 14 residues in the CDR3.

This clonotype has a count of ten or more. The genes are TRBV14 and TRBJ2-7; possible D gene TRBD1, 7 bases. The CDR3 contains 13 residues. From germline, CDR1 is SGHDN and CDR2 FVKESK. Deletions cut 4 bases from V and 10 bases from J, with 17 bases between. The CDR3 bases are TGTGCCAGCAGCCCAGGGGGGTTTGGGTCCCAGTACTTC. Its protein is CASSPGGFGSQYF.

This clonotype was counted at least ten times. At one boundary the junction diverges from the germline segment, which might be a read error. The chain employs TRBV18 and TRBJ2-7; 7 bases line up with TRBD1. Germline assignment: CDR1 KGHSH and CDR2 LQKENI. The CDR3 sequence is 11 residues long. CDR3 sequence: CASSTPGQPSF. CDR3 in DNA: TGTGCCAGCTCAACGCCGGGACAGCCGTCCTTC.

This clonotype was seen a few times. CDR3 sequence (DNA): TGTGCCAGCAGCCGTGGCCCGACAGGGGGGAGCTCCTACGAGCAGTACGTC. Translating it yields CASSRGPTGGSSYEQYV. The gene calls are TRBV5-5 and TRBJ2-7; 9 bases map to TRBD1. Per the germline V gene, CDR1 is SGHKS and CDR2 is YYEKEE (reference sequence). J gave up 0 bases and V 4 bases, and 11 bases lay outside the gene matches. This CDR3 has 17 residues.